Listed below are T cell receptor beta chains from one sample, sequenced in a study of T cell responses to AZD1222 COVID-19 vaccine. Libraries were prepared by immunoSEQ multiplex PCR; TCRdb keeps only in-frame clonotypes and omits some of them. The sample has some 96,000 clones; more than 70% are singletons. This specimen was peripheral blood, taken on day 0 of AZD1222 vaccination. All receptors come from an adult in good health. CDR3s include the opening cysteine and the closing phenylalanine or tryptophan. D genes are given only for firm matches. Size values are once, few and many counts, or a class for expanded clones, and some rows have none.

CASSDHPGGNEQFF | TGTGCCAGCAGTGACCACCCCGGGGGGAATGAGCAGTTCTTC | TRBD2 | TRBJ2-1 | TRBV6-1 | -
CASSAYRDSSYEQYF | TGTGCCAGCAGCGCATACCGGGACAGCTCCTACGAGCAGTACTTC | TRBD1 | TRBJ2-7 | TRBV11-2 | -
CATPNPGTETQYF | TGCGCCACCCCAAATCCAGGGACGGAGACCCAGTACTTC | - | TRBJ2-5 | TRBV23-1 | -
CASSYGVSATEAFF | TGTGCCAGCAGTTACGGGGTGAGTGCCACTGAAGCTTTCTTT | - | TRBJ1-1 | TRBV6-2/TRBV6-3 | -
CASAGAGNTIYF | TGTGCCAGCGCCGGGGCCGGAAACACCATATATTTT | - | TRBJ1-3 | TRBV19 | -
CASRTGTYGYTF | TGTGCCAGCAGGACAGGGACTTATGGCTACACCTTC | TRBD1 | TRBJ1-2 | TRBV27 | -
CASSQFRLFKPPSTDTQYF | TGCGCCAGCAGTCAATTCAGACTATTTAAACCACCTAGCACAGATACGCAGTATTTT | - | TRBJ2-3 | TRBV23-1 | few
CASSFILGEPQHF | TGTGCCAGCAGCTTTATTTTGGGTGAGCCCCAGCATTTT | - | TRBJ1-5 | TRBV11-2 | -
CASSPLRLGGYTF | TGTGCCAGCAGCCCCCTAAGGTTAGGAGGCTACACCTTC | - | TRBJ1-2 | TRBV7-2 | -
CASSAAGTGELFF | TGCGCCAGCAGCGCCGCCGGGACCGGGGAGCTGTTTTTT | - | TRBJ2-2 | TRBV5-1 | -
CASSATGTDYGYTF | TGTGCCAGCAGCGCCACCGGGACAGACTATGGCTACACCTTC | TRBD1 | TRBJ1-2 | TRBV9 | -
CSVRTVDNSPLHF | TGCAGCGTTCGGACAGTAGATAATTCACCCCTCCACTTT | - | TRBJ1-6 | TRBV29-1 | once
CASSQDRTGLQPQHF | TGCGCCAGCAGCCAAGATCGGACGGGTCTTCAGCCCCAGCATTTT | - | TRBJ1-5 | TRBV4-1 | -
CASSVAGAGVSSGNTIYF | TGTGCCAGCAGCGTAGCTGGTGCGGGAGTCAGCTCTGGAAACACCATATATTTT | - | TRBJ1-3 | TRBV9 | -
CASSQTLGSGLSTEAFF | TGTGCCAGCAGTCAAACATTGGGAAGTGGGCTAAGCACTGAAGCTTTCTTT | - | TRBJ1-1 | TRBV11-2 | -
CASSEGAGNYNEQFF | TGTGCCAGCAGTGAAGGGGCAGGGAATTACAATGAGCAGTTCTTC | - | TRBJ2-1 | TRBV6-1 | -
CASSPYKRGNQETQYF | TGTGCCAGCTCACCATACAAGCGGGGGAACCAAGAGACCCAGTACTTC | TRBD2 | TRBJ2-5 | TRBV18 | -
CASSLSLGSGNTIYF | TGTGCCAGCAGCTTAAGTCTAGGGTCAGGAAACACCATATATTTT | - | TRBJ1-3 | TRBV7-2 | -
CAIRPDRELGKAEAFF | TGTGCCATCAGACCGGACAGGGAGCTCGGGAAGGCTGAAGCTTTCTTT | TRBD1 | TRBJ1-1 | TRBV10-3 | -
CASSVWVGTEAFF | TGTGCCAGCAGCGTATGGGTCGGTACTGAAGCTTTCTTT | - | TRBJ1-1 | TRBV9 | -
CASSYDRGTEAFF | TGTGCCAGCAGTTACGACAGGGGGACTGAAGCTTTCTTT | TRBD1 | TRBJ1-1 | TRBV6-5 | -
CASSQSLTQGYTF | TGCGCCAGCAGCCAAAGCCTGACCCAGGGCTACACCTTC | - | TRBJ1-2 | TRBV4-3 | -
CASGSLGRQPQHF | TGTGCCAGCGGAAGCCTGGGACGACAGCCCCAGCATTTT | - | TRBJ1-5 | TRBV12-3/TRBV12-4 | -
CASTSGTGVISGNTIYF | TGTGCCAGCACATCAGGGACAGGGGTTATCTCTGGAAACACCATATATTTT | TRBD1 | TRBJ1-3 | TRBV2 | -
CASSIGQGDGYTF | TGTGCCAGCAGCATAGGACAGGGAGATGGCTACACCTTC | TRBD1 | TRBJ1-2 | TRBV9 | -
CAWTRTVNTEAFF | TGTGCCTGGACCCGGACAGTCAACACTGAAGCTTTCTTT | - | TRBJ1-1 | TRBV30 | few
CASSSARGTLPLHF | TGTGCCAGCAGTTCGGCCAGGGGGACTTTACCCCTCCACTTT | TRBD1 | TRBJ1-6 | TRBV27 | -
CASSDQQGNSPLHF | TGTGCCAGCAGTGACCAACAGGGTAACTCACCCCTCCACTTT | - | TRBJ1-6 | TRBV6-6 | -
CASSLGAAWSSGNTIYF | TGTGCCAGCAGCTTAGGGGCAGCCTGGTCGTCTGGAAACACCATATATTTT | - | TRBJ1-3 | TRBV7-2 | -
CASSLAPREKLFF | TGTGCCAGCAGTTTAGCCCCTAGGGAAAAACTGTTTTTT | - | TRBJ1-4 | TRBV28 | -
CARGDGDEGTEAFF | TGTGCCCGAGGGGACGGGGACGAGGGCACTGAAGCTTTCTTT | - | TRBJ1-1 | TRBV27 | -
CATPVGEGSYEQYF | TGTGCCACCCCCGTCGGAGAGGGTAGTTACGAGCAGTACTTC | - | TRBJ2-7 | TRBV7-2 | -
CASSQKTANTGELFF | TGTGCCAGCAGCCAGAAAACCGCGAACACCGGGGAGCTGTTTTTT | - | TRBJ2-2 | TRBV13 | -
CASSLGQLYNSPLHF | TGTGCCAGCAGCTTGGGACAGCTTTATAATTCACCCCTCCACTTT | - | TRBJ1-6 | TRBV5-4 | -
CASSSGKGVNTYEQYF | TGTGCCAGCAGCTCCGGCAAAGGGGTCAACACCTACGAGCAGTACTTC | - | TRBJ2-7 | TRBV5-5 | -
CASKSDSSTDTQYF | TGTGCCAGTAAAAGCGATTCAAGCACAGATACGCAGTATTTT | - | TRBJ2-3 | TRBV19 | -
CASSYWTGNGIF | TGTGCCAGCAGCTACTGGACAGGGAACGGGATCTTT | TRBD1 | TRBJ1-1 | TRBV5-5 | -
CASSNNRVSTDTQYF | TGTGCCAGCAGTAATAACAGGGTTAGCACAGATACGCAGTATTTT | - | TRBJ2-3 | TRBV27 | -
CASSPIFGDPTDYGYTF | TGCGCCAGCAGCCCTATTTTCGGGGACCCCACAGACTATGGCTACACCTTC | - | TRBJ1-2 | TRBV4-1 | -
CASSQGQGRNYGYTF | TGCGCCAGCAGCCAAGGACAGGGACGGAACTATGGCTACACCTTC | TRBD1 | TRBJ1-2 | TRBV4-1 | few
CASSTPGGENTEAFF | TGTGCCAGTAGTACCCCGGGGGGGGAGAACACTGAAGCTTTCTTT | - | TRBJ1-1 | TRBV19 | -
CASSEARRGNSPLHF | TGTGCCAGCAGTGAAGCGAGGAGGGGAAATTCACCCCTCCACTTT | - | TRBJ1-6 | TRBV6-1 | -
CASSLTPHTIYF | TGTGCCAGCAGCTTAACTCCTCACACCATATATTTT | - | TRBJ1-3 | TRBV11-2 | -
CATSRDIRTGVSGELFF | TGTGCCACCAGCAGAGATATCCGGACAGGGGTCTCCGGGGAGCTGTTTTTT | TRBD1 | TRBJ2-2 | TRBV15 | -
CASSRLDEQFF | TGTGCCAGCAGCCGCCTCGATGAGCAGTTCTTC | - | TRBJ2-1 | TRBV5-8 | -
CASSLETGNTIYF | TGTGCCAGCAGCTTGGAAACTGGAAACACCATATATTTT | - | TRBJ1-3 | TRBV5-8 | -
CATAGTSGAGELFF | TGTGCCACCGCCGGGACTAGCGGGGCCGGGGAGCTGTTTTTT | TRBD2 | TRBJ2-2 | TRBV24-1 | few
CASGGTEHSPLHF | TGTGCCAGCGGGGGGACGGAACATTCACCCCTCCACTTT | - | TRBJ1-6 | TRBV7-9 | -
CASSPGRRASNTEAFF | TGTGCCAGCTCACCTGGGAGGCGGGCGTCGAACACTGAAGCTTTCTTT | - | TRBJ1-1 | TRBV18 | -
CASSDRDGGYEQYF | TGCGCCAGCAGCGACCGGGACGGAGGCTACGAGCAGTACTTC | - | TRBJ2-7 | TRBV5-1 | -
CASSQAQTRGTNEKLFF | TGCGCCAGCAGCCAAGCTCAGACCCGAGGAACTAATGAAAAACTGTTTTTT | - | TRBJ1-4 | TRBV4-1 | -
CASSFSGTGGSKAFF | TGTGCCAGCAGTTTTTCCGGGACAGGGGGCTCAAAAGCTTTCTTT | TRBD1 | TRBJ1-1 | TRBV6-2/TRBV6-3 | -
CASRVGDTQYF | TGTGCCAGTAGGGTTGGAGATACGCAGTATTTT | - | TRBJ2-3 | TRBV19 | -
CATSLGTGYYQPQHF | TGTGCCACCAGCCTTGGGACAGGGTATTATCAGCCCCAGCATTTT | TRBD1 | TRBJ1-5 | TRBV19 | -
CASRKAHSSNSPLHF | TGTGCCAGCAGGAAGGCTCATTCGAGCAATTCACCCCTCCACTTT | - | TRBJ1-6 | TRBV6-5 | -
CASSLLWGGAGRIRDTQYF | TGTGCCAGCAGTTTATTATGGGGTGGGGCAGGGAGAATTAGAGATACGCAGTATTTT | - | TRBJ2-3 | TRBV28 | -